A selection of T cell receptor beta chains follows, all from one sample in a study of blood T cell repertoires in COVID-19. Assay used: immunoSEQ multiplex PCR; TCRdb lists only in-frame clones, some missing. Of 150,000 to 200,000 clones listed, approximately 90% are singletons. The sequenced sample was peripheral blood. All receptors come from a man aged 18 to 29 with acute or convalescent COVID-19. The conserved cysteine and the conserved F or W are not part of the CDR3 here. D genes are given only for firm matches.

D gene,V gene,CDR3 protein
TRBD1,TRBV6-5,ASRPGQGVSYGYT
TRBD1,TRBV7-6,ASSLDRGEQY
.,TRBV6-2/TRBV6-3,ASSYSAGWTGELF
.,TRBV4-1,ASSQDPRAYSNQPQH
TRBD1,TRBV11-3,ASSFRDRSLGYGYT
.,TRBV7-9,ASGSSGVIVGTNEKLF
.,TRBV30,AWSDSPNTGELF
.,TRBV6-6,ASSSKTDPTYNEQF
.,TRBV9,ASSSRVSPTGELF
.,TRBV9,ASSVAGRYNEQF
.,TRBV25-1,ASTLGADTQY
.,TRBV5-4,ASSPGLQGSYEQY
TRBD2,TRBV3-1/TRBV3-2,ASSRLLGGDHTDTQY
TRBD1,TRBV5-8,ASSEAGGSMETQY
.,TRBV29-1,SVRRGAGGPLNGYT
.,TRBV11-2,ASSSGGGQGGSPLH
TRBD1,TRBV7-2,ASSPIRGNYGYT
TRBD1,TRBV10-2,ATKGDRGFSETQY
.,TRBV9,ASTAGHEGYEQY
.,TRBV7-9,ASSITQGINEKLF
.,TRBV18,ASSPPTHTGELF
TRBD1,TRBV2,AISRGQNSPLH
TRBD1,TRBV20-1,SASLGQGPYEQY
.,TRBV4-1,ASSHPGRGTEAF
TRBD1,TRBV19,ATSDRGLPPPYEQY
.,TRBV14,ASSQHLTGTDTQY
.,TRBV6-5,ASSLQGSRYGYT
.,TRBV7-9,ASSSARGRVNTEAF
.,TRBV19,ASSISGSHYGYT